These 16 T cell receptor beta chains share one sample of origin, sequenced in a study of PD-L1 blockade in urothelial cancer (dated by TCRdb to the late 2010s). Receptors were amplified or captured by the immunoSEQ multiplex PCR assay. This immuneACCESS table, as held by TCRdb, lists in-frame sequences with V and J called but not all clones. Of the missing ones, under half trace to an unresolved V gene in checked studies; the others have no known cause. The sample table lists 29,000 or so clones, 84% of them with a count of one. The ten largest account for just under 3% of the sample. In light of the paper, this sample's time point label describes: peripheral blood 6 weeks after treatment start. Specimen: PBMCs, collected around atezolizumab (anti-PD-L1) treatment. The receptors derive from a man between 65 and 79 years old with urothelial cancer.

V and J are TRBV4-2 and TRBJ2-2, with a weak D call TRBD2 (5 bases). Trimming left V 1 base short and J 2 bases short, with 8 bases between. This CDR3 has 15 residues. CDR1 and CDR2 (germline): LGHNA, YNFKEQ. The CDR3 spells CASSQGESNTGELFF. The CDR3 coding sequence is TGTGCCAGCAGCCAAGGGGAGAGTAACACCGGGGAGCTGTTTTTT.

This clone was seen a single time. The V and J genes are TRBV7-9 and TRBJ2-5; D is possibly TRBD2 (5 bases). The germline CDR1 and CDR2 sequences are SEHNR and FQNEAQ (reference sequence). Trimming took 0 bases from V and 5 from J, leaving 13 bases between them. This CDR3 contains 15 residues. CDR3 protein: CASSLASLAVETQYF. The CDR3 bases are TGTGCCAGCAGCTTAGCATCCCTAGCAGTGGAGACCCAGTACTTC.

CDR3 nucleotides: TGTGCCAGTAGTGACGACAGGGGGCGGACTGAAGCTTTCTTT. Its protein product is CASSDDRGRTEAFF. V usage is TRBV19 and J usage is TRBJ1-1, with 10 positions matching TRBD1. The CDR3 has 14 amino acids. J lost 5 bases, V lost 5 bases, and 5 bases had no gene match. Germline CDR1 reads LNHDA; CDR2 reads SQIVND (reference sequence).

This rearrangement joins TRBV25-1 to TRBJ2-5, with 9 bases fitting TRBD1. Germline V lookup: CDR1 MGHDK, CDR2 SYGVNS. After removal of 6 bases from V and 5 bases from J, the junction contained 7 bases not matched to a gene. The CDR3 totals 14 residues. The CDR3 loop reads CASSQGTGYETQYF. For the CDR3, the DNA is TGTGCCAGCAGCCAAGGGACAGGGTATGAGACCCAGTACTTC.

The chain combines TRBV6-6 with TRBJ2-3, with D perhaps TRBD2 (6 bases). V was shortened by 4 bases and J by 1 base, with 15 bases between the two germline ends. The CDR3 has 16 residues. The germline CDR1 and CDR2 sequences are MNHNY and SVGAGI (reference sequence). CDR3 DNA sequence: TGTGCCAGCAGTTTCCCAGCTGGCGGGGGCACAGATACGCAGTATTTT. The encoded protein is CASSFPAGGGTDTQYF.

The V and J genes are TRBV6-5 and TRBJ1-1; D is ambiguous. V shed 6 bases and J shed 4 bases, with 12 bases lying between them. The CDR3 length is 13 residues. Germline lookup yields CDR1 MNHEY and CDR2 SVGAGI. CDR3 sequence reads: CASRLRLGTEAFF. The CDR3 DNA is TGTGCCAGCAGGCTAAGACTGGGCACTGAAGCTTTCTTT.

This chain links TRBV29-1 with TRBJ1-4; D is perhaps TRBD1 (5 bases). Germline CDR1 reads SQVTM; CDR2 reads ANQGSEA. The ends were cut back, 8 bases at V and 7 bases at J, with 17 bases in the middle. The CDR3 spans 13 residues. Here the CDR3 reads CSYAGAGGEKLFF. CDR3 DNA sequence: TGCAGCTACGCGGGTGCCGGGGGTGAAAAACTGTTTTTT.

This chain links TRBV28 with TRBJ1-1; 8 nucleotides match TRBD1. Germline trimming cut 5 bases from V and 5 bases from J; bases unmatched to any gene: 7. Germline values: CDR1 MDHEN, CDR2 SYDVKM. CDR3 length: 14 amino acids. The CDR3 DNA follows: TGTGCCAGCAGTCTTTCCTGGGACAGGACTGAAGCTTTCTTT. It specifies CASSLSWDRTEAFF. Together with reference TRBV28 and TRBJ1-1, the CDR3 gives the full variable domain: DVKVTQSSRYLVKRTGEKVFLECVQDMDHENMFWYRQDPGLGLRLIYFSYDVKMKEKGDIPEGYSVSREKKERFSLILESASTNQTSMYLCASSLSWDRTEAFFGQGTRLTVV.

The chain employs TRBV5-6 and TRBJ1-2; TRBD1 matches 7 bases. The CDR3 length is 16 residues. CDR1 is SGHDT and CDR2 is YYEEEE in the germline V gene. The trim removed 3 bases at V and 0 bases at J, leaving 8 bases unmatched. As DNA, the CDR3 is TGTGCCAGCAGCTCACTCGGGGGACAGTCTAACTATGGCTACACCTTC. Its protein is CASSSLGGQSNYGYTF.

J is TRBJ1-1 and V is TRBV19; 8 bases fit TRBD1. This CDR3 is 15 amino acids long. CDR1 and CDR2 (germline): LNHDA, SQIVND (reference sequence). J was trimmed by 2 bases and V by 6 bases; bases with no gene match: 8. The CDR3 region is CASRLGTGYNTEAFF. The CDR3 DNA reads as TGTGCCAGTAGGTTGGGGACAGGTTACAACACTGAAGCTTTCTTT.

The chain has TRBV20-1 and TRBJ2-2; TRBD1 might be the D (6 bases). CDR3 size: 11 residues. The V gene's germline CDR1 is DFQATT and CDR2 SNEGSKA (reference sequence). With 3 bases removed from V and 9 bases from J, the gap between germline ends came to 8 bases. The CDR3 DNA follows: TGCAGTGCTAGTGGGGACAGGGAGCTGTTTTTT. Protein sequence: CSASGDRELFF.

The V call is TRBV28, the J call TRBJ2-2; D gene uncertain. Trimming cost V 5 bases and J 4 bases, with 5 bases left between them. CDR3 size: 12 residues. Germline loops: CDR1 MDHEN, CDR2 SYDVKM. CDR3 coding DNA: TGTGCCAGCAGTCGGTCCACCGGGGAGCTGTTTTTT. This codes for CASSRSTGELFF.

The chain couples TRBV2 to TRBJ1-1, with TRBD1 identical over 9 bases. Germline V gene sequence: CDR1 SNHLY, CDR2 FYNNEI. The trim removed 6 bases at V and 4 bases at J, leaving 3 bases unmatched. This CDR3 has 13 residues. The CDR3 reads CASRPTGGTEAFF. DNA for the CDR3: TGTGCCAGCAGACCGACAGGGGGCACTGAAGCTTTCTTT.

The genes are TRBV27 and TRBJ1-2; TRBD1 agrees at 8 bases. This CDR3 has 14 amino acids. The J segment lost 4 bases and the V segment lost 10 bases, leaving 11 bases of the junction unmatched. Germline CDR1 reads MNHEY; CDR2 reads SMNVEV (reference sequence). CDR3 in amino acids: CATCPRGRGYGYTF. The CDR3 DNA sequence: TGTGCCACCTGCCCCAGGGGGCGCGGCTATGGCTACACCTTC.

Sample share makes this clone medium-sized. The chain recombines TRBV19 with TRBJ2-1, with D possibly TRBD2 on 7 matching bases. Deletions cut 11 bases from V and 8 bases from J, with 19 bases between. Germline assignment: CDR1 LNHDA and CDR2 SQIVND (reference sequence). The CDR3 consists of 13 residues. CDR3 in amino acids: CALGAGAADEQFF. DNA for the CDR3: TGTGCCCTGGGGGCGGGGGCAGCGGATGAGCAGTTCTTC.

The rearrangement uses TRBV7-8 and TRBJ2-3; a possible D gene is TRBD1 (5 bases). Trimming pared 3 bases from V and 1 base from J, leaving 11 bases between. The CDR3 spans 15 residues. CDR1 and CDR2 (germline): SGHVS, FQNEAQ. This CDR3 reads CASSFRQLGTDTQYF. DNA of the CDR3: TGTGCCAGCAGCTTCCGACAGCTGGGCACAGATACGCAGTATTTT.